This TCR beta chain was observed in a study of blood T cell repertoires in COVID-19. Germline CDR1 and CDR2: SGHNT and YYREEE (reference sequence). V was cut by 6 bases and J by 2 bases, with 19 bases left in between. The CDR3 is made up of 16 amino acids. Produced via immunoSEQ multiplex PCR; TCRdb's table is partial and in-frame only. The sample lists about 61,000 clones; about 91% were seen once. Sequencing input: peripheral blood. The TCR originated in an elderly woman with active COVID-19. The chain carries TRBV5-4 and TRBJ2-3; possibly TRBD1 for D (6 bases). Here the CDR3 reads CASTKRQDPFTDTQYF. In DNA, the CDR3 is TGTGCCAGCACCAAACGACAGGACCCTTTCACAGATACGCAGTATTTT.